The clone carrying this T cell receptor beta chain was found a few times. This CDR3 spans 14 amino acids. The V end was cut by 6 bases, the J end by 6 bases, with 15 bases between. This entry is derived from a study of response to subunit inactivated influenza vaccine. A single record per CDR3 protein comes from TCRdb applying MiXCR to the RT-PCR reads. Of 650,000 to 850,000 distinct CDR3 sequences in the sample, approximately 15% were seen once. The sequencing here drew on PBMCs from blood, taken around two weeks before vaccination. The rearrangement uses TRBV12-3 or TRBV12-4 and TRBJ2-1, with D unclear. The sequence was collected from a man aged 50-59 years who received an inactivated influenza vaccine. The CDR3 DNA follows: TGTGCCAGCAGCCCACTGGATCGGGTCAATGAGCAGTTCTTC. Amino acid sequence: CASSPLDRVNEQFF.